This TCR beta chain was sequenced for a study of cytomegalovirus exposure and HLA in healthy donors. The repertoire was sequenced with immunoSEQ multiplex PCR; TCRdb's copy has only in-frame clones and lacks some. This sample carries about 140,000 clones, 85% to 90% of them seen once, and the ten largest clones take just under 3%. The V and J ends lost 5 bases and 7 bases, in that order; junction bases with no gene match: 8. Germline V gives CDR1 SEHNR, CDR2 FQNEAQ (reference sequence). CDR3 size: 14 residues. As regards this clone: Its specificity is not known.

Study results and limitations: In vitro data verified three CMV-associated chains as specific for CMV antigens. Published work reported that the classifier diagnosed cytomegalovirus status with high specificity and sensitivity. Cytomegalovirus-associated TCR beta chains were listed, numbering under 200.

The specimen was PBMCs. The TCR sequence derives from a man between 18 and 35 years old in good health and CMV-seronegative. The chain employs TRBV7-9 and TRBJ1-5; 7 bases are a match to TRBD1. The DNA of the CDR3 is TGTGCCAGCAGCCCAGGGGGAGGCGGGCAGCCCCAGCATTTT. Translated: CASSPGGGGQPQHF.